This TCR beta chain emerged from a study of shared clonotypes between healthy human individuals (TCRdb year 2020). Regarding the complete study: A couple of women and a few men aged 18 to 49 years were included in the cohort. Leukapheresis yielded between about 0.85 and 9 billion PBMCs per donor. For each donor, three plates each were used for CD4 naive and CD4 memory, two plates were used for CD8 naive, and one plate was used for CD8 memory. Libraries were prepared and TCR repertoires were sequenced by different laboratories using diverse techniques, in order to increase sequencing depth and limit assay-specific biases. The study deeply sequenced blood TCR repertoires of several healthy adults to estimate repertoire size and the extent of clonotype sharing between individuals. The investigation overall reported the following: Incomplete sequencing was indicated by rarefaction of sorted-subset datasets, despite the large sequencing depth. Because the study included only a small number of donors, the genetic and exposure-history diversity represented was limited. About 5% of naive CD4, around 3.5% of naive CD8, approximately 2% of memory CD4, and around 0.4% of memory CD8 clonotypes were shared across a few donors. Pairwise subsampling led to the expectation that sequencing depth would affect the degree of clonotype sharing among donors. Naive subsets generally had larger estimated clonotype richness than memory subsets did. Only blood was sampled, and tissue TCR repertoires likely differ from those in blood. Compared with non-shared clonotypes, the clonotypes found in all four sorted-subset donors had higher generation probabilities.

CD8 naive samples consisted of CD45RO-negative cells that were positively selected for CCR7, yielding a CD45RA+CCR7+ population without TemRA cells. The donors were healthy, HIV-negative adults with no recently reported acute infections or vaccinations. Every donor was a Caucasian adult living in Nashville, Tennessee, USA. Blood was obtained by leukapheresis, after which PBMCs were separated by Ficoll-Histopaque density gradient centrifugation and cryopreserved in liquid nitrogen vapor phase. Purity and quantity of every magnetically sorted T cell population were checked by analytical flow cytometry. From each sorted fraction, genomic DNA was isolated and quantified by UV absorbance on a Nanodrop 2000c. Using the deep immunoSEQ assay, TCR CDR3 regions were amplified from genomic DNA by multiplex PCR. Extracted genomic DNA from each cell subset was spread evenly across all wells of several immunoSEQ 96-well plates, with each plate serving as a replicate. For sorted subsets, approximately 200 ng of genomic DNA, equivalent to around 30,000 T cell genomes, went into each replicate PCR. The purified libraries were quantified using a Qubit 3.0 fluorometer, sized with a Bioanalyzer 2100, and then quantified again using the KAPA Library Quantification kit. Every immunoSEQ 96-well plate was sequenced on a separate single-read 150-cycle Illumina NextSeq 550 flow cell. The paper's processing steps were these. Because the immunoSEQ output held only junctional sequences and lacked quality scores, the filtering could not match the filtering applied to full-length reads. To assign V/J genes and CDR3, sequences were annotated using PyIR, a Python wrapper for IgBLAST v1.9, with IMGT germline references. Any read was removed if the V/J assignment was weak (E-value above 1e-6), the CDR3 was missing, or the read contained stop codons, out-of-frame junctions, or ambiguous translated residues. V3J clonotypes were defined as sequences sharing the same inferred V gene, J gene, and CDR3 amino acid sequence. Percentage overlap between repertoires was calculated by dividing the number of shared unique clonotypes by the size of the smaller repertoire. Repertoire richness was assessed with RTK rarefaction, the Chao1 estimator, and Recon v2.1 estimates of unobserved clonotypes. Generation probabilities were computed with OLGA for all TCRbeta clonotypes obtained by the gDNA method from several donors. TCRdb limited this immuneACCESS table to in-frame rearrangements with V and J called. A share of clones is missing; checked studies link under half to unresolved V genes, and the rest is unexplained. D and trimming were read from the DNA, whereas the V and J calls and clone size are those reported in that table. Present in this sample are over 2,000,000 clones, just under 95% of which were seen just once. The top ten clones comprise over 1.5% of the sample.

The junction carries 10 bases between V and J, which are trimmed by 1 base and 0 bases respectively. Including cysteine and phenylalanine, the CDR3 has 16 amino acids. The sequence is cut down to CDR3 DNA, 48 bases in frame from base 1. Taken from the germline V gene (reference sequence), the CDR1 and CDR2 loops are MNHEY and SMNVEV. A remark on this clone: Its specific antigen is unknown. Base qualities are not recorded, but no much larger clone differs from it by a single base. This specimen includes other DNA sequences encoding the same CDR3.

The sample comprised naive CD8+ T cells from PBMCs. The cell subset or site label of this sample denotes: CD45RA+CCR7+. This chain joins TRBV27 to TRBJ2-1; the D gene is possibly TRBD2, with 5 bases matching. The sequence was collected from a man aged 18 to 35 in good health. Some clones in this sample may be carry-over from other donors' samples. Here the CDR3 is given as CASSLFAGGSYNEQFF. The nucleotide sequence is given as TGTGCCAGCAGTTTATTCGCGGGTGGCTCCTACAATGAGCAGTTCTTC.